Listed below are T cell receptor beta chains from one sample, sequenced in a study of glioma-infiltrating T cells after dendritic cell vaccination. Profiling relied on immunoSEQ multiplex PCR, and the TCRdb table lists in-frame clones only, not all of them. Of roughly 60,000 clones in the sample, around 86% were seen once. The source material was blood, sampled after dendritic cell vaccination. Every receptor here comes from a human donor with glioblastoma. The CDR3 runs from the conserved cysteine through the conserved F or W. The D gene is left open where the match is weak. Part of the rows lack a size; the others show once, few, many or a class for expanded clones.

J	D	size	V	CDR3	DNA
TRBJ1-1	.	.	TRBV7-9	CASSLATGLDTEAFF	TGTGCCAGCAGCTTAGCTACAGGGTTGGACACTGAAGCTTTCTTT
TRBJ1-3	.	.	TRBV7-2	CASSFSDNGNTIYF	TGTGCCAGCAGCTTTAGCGATAATGGAAACACCATATATTTT
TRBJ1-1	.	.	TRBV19	CASSQEGLGTEAFF	TGTGCCAGTAGTCAGGAGGGTTTGGGCACTGAAGCTTTCTTT
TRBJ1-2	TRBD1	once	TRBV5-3	CARSSFPGQGNSYGYTF	TGTGCCAGAAGCTCCTTCCCGGGACAGGGTAATAGCTATGGCTACACCTTC
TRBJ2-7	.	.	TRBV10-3	CAIRGGSSYEQYF	TGTGCCATCAGGGGGGGATCCTCCTACGAGCAGTACTTC
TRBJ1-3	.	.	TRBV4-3	CASSQEQGYSGNTIYF	TGCGCCAGCAGCCAAGAACAGGGCTACTCTGGAAACACCATATATTTT
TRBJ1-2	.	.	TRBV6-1	CASSEAAAANYGYTF	TGTGCCAGCAGTGAAGCCGCGGCAGCTAACTATGGCTACACCTTC
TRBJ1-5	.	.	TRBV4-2	CASSQITTGSNQPQHF	TGTGCCAGCAGCCAGATAACTACAGGTAGCAATCAGCCCCAGCATTTT
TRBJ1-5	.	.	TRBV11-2	CASSVRLDQPQHF	TGTGCCAGCAGCGTACGACTCGATCAGCCCCAGCATTTT
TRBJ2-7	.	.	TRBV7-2	CASSLIGGGARNEQYF	TGTGCCAGCAGCTTAATCGGTGGGGGGGCGAGGAACGAGCAGTACTTC
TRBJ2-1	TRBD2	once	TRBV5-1	CASSLTSGGGNNEQFF	TGCGCCAGCAGCTTGACTAGCGGGGGAGGTAACAATGAGCAGTTCTTC
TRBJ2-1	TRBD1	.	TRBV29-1	CSLRKPGQSYNEQFF	TGCAGCTTACGAAAACCGGGACAGTCCTACAATGAGCAGTTCTTC
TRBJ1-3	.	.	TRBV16	CASSQWRGGNTIYF	TGTGCCAGCAGCCAATGGAGAGGCGGAAACACCATATATTTT
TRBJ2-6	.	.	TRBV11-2	CASSFVLGSISGANVLTF	TGTGCCAGCAGCTTCGTCCTCGGTAGCATCTCTGGGGCCAACGTCCTGACTTTC
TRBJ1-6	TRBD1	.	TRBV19	CVSSDRDENSPLHF	TGTGTCTCCTCCGACAGGGACGAGAATTCACCCCTCCACTTT
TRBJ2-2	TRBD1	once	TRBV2	CASTRTGIANTGELFF	TGTGCCAGCACACGGACAGGCATCGCGAACACCGGGGAGCTGTTTTTT
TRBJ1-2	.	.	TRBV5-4	CASSLNNDYGYTF	TGTGCCAGCAGCTTGAACAACGACTATGGCTACACCTTC
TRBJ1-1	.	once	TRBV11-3	CASSGSLRHDTEAFF	TGTGCCAGCAGCGGCAGTTTGAGACATGACACTGAAGCTTTCTTT
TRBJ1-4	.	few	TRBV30	CAWSPTGEKLFF	TGTGCCTGGAGCCCAACGGGGGAAAAACTGTTTTTT
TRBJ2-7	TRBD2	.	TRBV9	CASSVFGGIDSEQYF	TGTGCCAGCAGCGTCTTCGGGGGGATTGATAGCGAGCAGTACTTC
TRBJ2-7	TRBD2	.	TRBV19	CASSHPRGGIYEQYF	TGTGCCAGTAGTCACCCTCGGGGGGGGATTTACGAGCAGTACTTC
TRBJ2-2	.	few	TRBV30	CAWSAGGAHTGELFF	TGTGCCTGGAGTGCTGGGGGGGCCCACACCGGGGAGCTGTTTTTT
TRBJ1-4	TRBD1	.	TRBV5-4	CASSLQGYGLFF	TGTGCCAGCAGCTTACAGGGGTATGGACTGTTTTTT
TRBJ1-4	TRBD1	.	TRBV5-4	CASSSEGQLNEKLFF	TGTGCCAGCAGCTCCGAGGGACAGCTTAATGAAAAACTGTTTTTT
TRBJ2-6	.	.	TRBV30	CAWRSLGANVLTF	TGTGCCTGGAGGTCCTTGGGGGCCAACGTCCTGACTTTC
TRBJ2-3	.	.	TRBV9	CASSVSSNTDTQYF	TGTGCCAGCAGCGTCTCTTCTAACACAGATACGCAGTATTTT
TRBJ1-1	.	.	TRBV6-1	CASNRWGVTEAFF	TGTGCCAGCAACCGATGGGGGGTCACTGAAGCTTTCTTT